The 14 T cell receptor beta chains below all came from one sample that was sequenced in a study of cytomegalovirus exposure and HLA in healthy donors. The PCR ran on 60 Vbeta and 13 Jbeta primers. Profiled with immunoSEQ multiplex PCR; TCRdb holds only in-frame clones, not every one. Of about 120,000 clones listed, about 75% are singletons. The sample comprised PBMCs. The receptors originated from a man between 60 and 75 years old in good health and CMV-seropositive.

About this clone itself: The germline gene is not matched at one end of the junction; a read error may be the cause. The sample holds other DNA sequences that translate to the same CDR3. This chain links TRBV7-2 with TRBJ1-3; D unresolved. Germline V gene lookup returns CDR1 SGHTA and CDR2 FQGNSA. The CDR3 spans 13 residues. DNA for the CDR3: TGCGCCAGCAGCTTAGAATCAGGAAACACCATATATTTT. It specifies CASSLESGNTIYF.

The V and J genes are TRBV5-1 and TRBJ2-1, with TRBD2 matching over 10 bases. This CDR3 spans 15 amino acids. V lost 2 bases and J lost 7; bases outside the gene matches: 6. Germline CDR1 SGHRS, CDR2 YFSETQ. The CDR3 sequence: CASSFLASGRNEQFF. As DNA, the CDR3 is TGCGCCAGCAGCTTCCTGGCTAGCGGGAGAAATGAGCAGTTCTTC.

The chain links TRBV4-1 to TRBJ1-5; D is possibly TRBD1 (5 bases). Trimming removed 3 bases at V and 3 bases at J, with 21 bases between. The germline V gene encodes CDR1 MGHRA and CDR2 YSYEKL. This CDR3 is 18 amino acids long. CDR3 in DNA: TGCGCCAGCAGCCACGGCAGCCACCAGGGTTATCTCAATCAGCCCCAGCATTTT. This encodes CASSHGSHQGYLNQPQHF.

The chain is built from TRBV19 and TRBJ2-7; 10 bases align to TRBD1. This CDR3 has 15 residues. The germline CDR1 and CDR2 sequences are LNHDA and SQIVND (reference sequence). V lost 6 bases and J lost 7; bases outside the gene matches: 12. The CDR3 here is CASSLSTGGPLEQYF. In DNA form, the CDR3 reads TGTGCCAGTAGCCTCTCGACAGGGGGCCCTCTGGAGCAGTACTTC.

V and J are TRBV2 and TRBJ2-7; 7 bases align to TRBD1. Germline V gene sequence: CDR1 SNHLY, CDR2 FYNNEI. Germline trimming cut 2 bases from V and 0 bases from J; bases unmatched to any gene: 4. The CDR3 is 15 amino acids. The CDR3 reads CASSETRQGSYEQYF. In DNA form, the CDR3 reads TGTGCCAGCAGTGAAACAAGACAGGGCTCCTACGAGCAGTACTTC.

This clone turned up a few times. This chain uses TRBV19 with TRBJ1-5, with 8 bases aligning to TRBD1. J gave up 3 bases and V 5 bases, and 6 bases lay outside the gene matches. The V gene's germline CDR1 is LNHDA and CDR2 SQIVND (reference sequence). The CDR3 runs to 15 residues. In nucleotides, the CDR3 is TGTGCCAGTAGTGGATGGACAGGGCTCAATCAGCCCCAGCATTTT. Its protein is CASSGWTGLNQPQHF.

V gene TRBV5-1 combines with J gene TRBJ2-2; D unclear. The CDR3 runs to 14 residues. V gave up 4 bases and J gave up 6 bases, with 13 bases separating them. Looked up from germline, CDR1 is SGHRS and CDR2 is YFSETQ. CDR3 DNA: TGCGCCAGCAGCCCCGAATCTCGGGCCGGGGAGCTGTTTTTT. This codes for CASSPESRAGELFF.

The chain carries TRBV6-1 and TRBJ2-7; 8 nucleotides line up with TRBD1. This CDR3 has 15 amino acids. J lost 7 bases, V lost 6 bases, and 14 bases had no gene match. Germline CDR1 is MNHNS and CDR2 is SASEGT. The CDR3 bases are TGTGCCAGCAGCCAGGACAGGGAATCTTTCCGAGAGCAGTACTTC. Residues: CASSQDRESFREQYF.

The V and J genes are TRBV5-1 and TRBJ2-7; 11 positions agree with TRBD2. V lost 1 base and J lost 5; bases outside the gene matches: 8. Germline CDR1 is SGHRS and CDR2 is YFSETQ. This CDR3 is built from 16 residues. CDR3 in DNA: TGCGCCAGCAGCTTGCGCATAGCGGGAGGGCCCCACGAGCAGTACTTC. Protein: CASSLRIAGGPHEQYF.

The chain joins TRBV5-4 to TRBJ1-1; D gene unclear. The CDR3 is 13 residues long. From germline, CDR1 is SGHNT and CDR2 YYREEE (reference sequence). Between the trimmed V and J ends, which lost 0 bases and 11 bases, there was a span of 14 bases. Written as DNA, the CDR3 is TGTGCCAGCAGCTTGGAGGCCCGGAGAGGTGCTTTCTTT. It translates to CASSLEARRGAFF.

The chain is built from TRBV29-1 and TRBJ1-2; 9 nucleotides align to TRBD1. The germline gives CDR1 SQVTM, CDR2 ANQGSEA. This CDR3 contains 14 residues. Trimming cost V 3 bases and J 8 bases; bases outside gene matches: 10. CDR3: CSVERGQGFGGYTF. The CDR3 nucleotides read TGCAGCGTTGAGCGGGGACAGGGATTCGGGGGCTACACCTTC.

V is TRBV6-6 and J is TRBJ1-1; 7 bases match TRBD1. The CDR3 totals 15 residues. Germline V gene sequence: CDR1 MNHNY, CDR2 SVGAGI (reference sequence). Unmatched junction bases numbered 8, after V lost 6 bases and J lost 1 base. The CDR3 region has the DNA TGTGCCAGCAGCCCGGGACAGTTTCCGAACACTGAAGCTTTCTTT. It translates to CASSPGQFPNTEAFF.

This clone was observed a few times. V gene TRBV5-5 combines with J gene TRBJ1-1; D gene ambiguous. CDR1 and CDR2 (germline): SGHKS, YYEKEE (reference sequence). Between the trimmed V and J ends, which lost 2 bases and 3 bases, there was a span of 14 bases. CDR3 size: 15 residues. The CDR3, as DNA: TGTGCCAGCAGCTTTCGTCCAGATATGTACACTGAAGCTTTCTTT. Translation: CASSFRPDMYTEAFF. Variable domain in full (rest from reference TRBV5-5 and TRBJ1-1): DAGVTQSPTHLIKTRGQQVTLRCSPISGHKSVSWYQQVLGQGPQFIFQYYEKEERGRGNFPDRFSARQFPNYSSELNVNALLLGDSALYLCASSFRPDMYTEAFFGQGTRLTVV.

As DNA, the CDR3 is TGCGCCAGCAGCCAAGACAGGGGGACCGGCACTGAAGCTTTCTTT. This codes for CASSQDRGTGTEAFF. The chain is built from TRBV4-1 and TRBJ1-1, with TRBD1 identical over 7 bases. With V trimmed by 0 bases and J by 4 bases, 5 bases remained unmatched. Germline V gene lookup returns CDR1 MGHRA and CDR2 YSYEKL. The CDR3 contains 15 residues.